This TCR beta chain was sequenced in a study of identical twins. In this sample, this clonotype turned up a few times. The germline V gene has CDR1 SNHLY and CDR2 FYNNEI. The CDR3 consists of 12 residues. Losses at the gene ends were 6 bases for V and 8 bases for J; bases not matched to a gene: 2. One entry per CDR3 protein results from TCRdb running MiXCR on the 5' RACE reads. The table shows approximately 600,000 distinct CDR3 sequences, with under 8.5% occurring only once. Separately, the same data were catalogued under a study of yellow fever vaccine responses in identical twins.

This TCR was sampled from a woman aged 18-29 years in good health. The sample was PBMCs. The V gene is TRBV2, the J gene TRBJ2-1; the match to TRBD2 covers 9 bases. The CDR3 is CASRGTSHEQFF. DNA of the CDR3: TGTGCCAGCAGGGGGACTAGCCATGAGCAGTTCTTC.